This T cell receptor beta chain emerged from a study of OX40 agonist ivuxolimab in advanced cancers. General notes on the study: Ivuxolimab was a fully human IgG2 agonistic monoclonal antibody targeting the costimulatory receptor OX40 (CD134). Peripheral TCRbeta sequencing was intended to test whether TCR sequence diversity was altered and clonal T-cell expansion was caused by ivuxolimab. A male proportion of about 79% and a mean age of 60 years, ranging from 23 to 79, were recorded for the dose-escalation cohort. Intravenous ivuxolimab was administered to patients every 2 weeks at six dose levels: 0.01, 0.1, 0.3, 1.5, 3 and 10 mg/kg. The paper describes the monotherapy dose-escalation part (N of about 50 patients) of the phase I trial of ivuxolimab. Partial responses occurred in three dose-escalation patients: two with cutaneous melanoma and one with hepatocellular carcinoma. Prior anti-PD-1, anti-PD-L1 or anti-CTLA-4 therapy was permitted, and less than 45% of dose-escalation patients had received checkpoint inhibitors. Among the approximately 50 dose-escalation patients, approximately 20 had hepatocellular carcinoma, approximately 15 melanoma, 9 renal cell carcinoma and 9 head and neck cancer. Paper-wide results and their limitations: Low levels of normalized T-cell clonal expansion were also seen in some patients who did not respond. The antigen specificity of the clonally expanded peripheral T cells was not determined. Clonal expansion of both CD4+ and CD8+ blood T cells was observed from baseline to week 6 at doses 0.1 to 3.0 mg/kg. On average, CD8+ T cells showed more expanded clones than CD4+ T cells after ivuxolimab. Partial responders in the 0.1-3.0 mg/kg groups had among the lowest normalized peripheral clonal expansion, especially among CD8+ T cells.

Including the terminal cysteine and phenylalanine, the CDR3 comprises 16 residues. The DNA shown is the 48-base CDR3, in frame from base 1. The germline V gene encodes CDR1 SGDLS and CDR2 YYNGEE. V is cut back by 0 bases and J by 4 bases, with 8 bases in the junction unmatched. For sequencing of the TCRbeta CDR3 region, genomic DNA was extracted from the sorted cells. The immunoSEQ Assay was used to sequence the TCRbeta CDR3 regions. TCRdb's version of the immuneACCESS table is confined to in-frame rearrangements and falls short of the full clone set. An unresolved V gene accounts for under half of the shortfall where checked; the remainder is of unknown origin. This sample holds over 55,000 clones; 90% to 95% were observed only once. About 2% of the sample is taken by the ten largest. In the case of this clone: What this receptor recognizes is not known. The record has no base qualities; no much larger clone is one base away.

Patients with a history of autoimmune disease or receiving systemic immunosuppression were excluded from the trial. Peripheral blood for TCR sequencing was drawn from every dose cohort at baseline, at cycle 4 day 1 and at cycle 7 day 1. Samples were obtained from an open-label, multicenter, first-in-human phase I dose-escalation trial of ivuxolimab. Adults with locally advanced or metastatic melanoma, renal cell, hepatocellular, or head and neck squamous cell carcinoma were enrolled in the trial. Before TCR sequencing, CD4+ T cells and CD8+ T cells from peripheral blood were sorted into separate populations.

The V and J segments used are TRBV9 and TRBJ2-3; TRBD2 lines up with 7 middle nucleotides. The clonotype originates from an adult with an advanced solid tumor such as melanoma, head and neck, liver or kidney cancer. Sequencing was performed on CD4+ or CD8+ T cells sorted from blood, taken in a trial of the OX40 agonist ivuxolimab. The CDR3 sequence is CASSVVTSIQADTQYF. The sequenced DNA is TGTGCCAGCAGCGTAGTGACTAGCATACAGGCAGATACGCAGTATTTT.